This is a list of T cell receptor beta chains from one sample in a study of beta chain features in type 1 diabetes. Data came from immunoSEQ multiplex PCR; TCRdb stores just in-frame clones and leaves some out. The sample shows 250,000 to 350,000 clones, approximately 10% of them seen only once. The sequencing sample was made of naive CD4+ T cells from blood. These receptors were taken from a woman in her thirties in good health. CDR3s include the opening cysteine and the closing phenylalanine or tryptophan. D genes are given only for firm matches. Not all rows give a size; the values are once, few, many and, for expanded clones, a class.

CASSPLIRLAGNEQFF	TGTGCCAGCTCACCATTAATTCGGCTGGCCGGGAATGAGCAGTTCTTC	TRBV18	TRBJ2-1	.	.
CASSLSTDTQYF	TGTGCCAGCAGTCTCTCCACAGATACGCAGTATTTT	TRBV28	TRBJ2-3	.	.
CASSLGERDTQYF	TGTGCCAGCAGCTTAGGGGAGCGAGATACGCAGTATTTT	TRBV7-2	TRBJ2-3	.	few
CASSLDAGVGHTDTQYF	TGTGCCAGCAGCTTAGATGCGGGAGTGGGACACACAGATACGCAGTATTTT	TRBV7-2	TRBJ2-3	.	few
CASSLDSSGANVLTF	TGTGCTAGCAGCTTAGACAGCTCTGGGGCCAACGTCCTGACTTTC	TRBV7-7	TRBJ2-6	.	few
CASSLKAGGRAFF	TGTGCCAGCAGTTTAAAGGCAGGGGGCAGAGCTTTCTTT	TRBV28	TRBJ1-1	TRBD1	once
CASSSRGPDTQYF	TGTGCCAGCAGCTCGCGAGGGCCAGATACGCAGTATTTT	TRBV9	TRBJ2-3	.	.
CASSFERGIYEQYF	TGTGCCAGCAGCTTTGAGCGGGGGATCTACGAGCAGTACTTC	TRBV7-9	TRBJ2-7	TRBD2	few
CASSIAFSGANVLTF	TGTGCCAGTAGTATAGCGTTCTCTGGGGCCAACGTCCTGACTTTC	TRBV19	TRBJ2-6	.	few
CSVETSGRGETQYF	TGCAGCGTTGAAACTAGCGGGAGAGGCGAGACCCAGTACTTC	TRBV29-1	TRBJ2-5	TRBD2	.
CASSLDPGNSDTQYF	TGTGCCAGCAGCTTGGACCCCGGGAACTCAGATACGCAGTATTTT	TRBV5-4	TRBJ2-3	.	.
CASSTLRTGGGGGYTF	TGTGCCAGCAGCACACTCCGCACCGGAGGGGGGGGTGGCTACACCTTC	TRBV27	TRBJ1-2	.	few
CSVRQGTDTGELFF	TGCAGCGTGAGACAGGGGACGGACACCGGGGAGCTGTTTTTT	TRBV29-1	TRBJ2-2	TRBD1	few
CAWSERTEGGRVSGYTF	TGTGCCTGGAGTGAGCGGACGGAGGGGGGGCGGGTTTCAGGCTACACCTTC	TRBV30	TRBJ1-2	.	few
CASSPPSRAYEQYF	TGTGCCAGCAGCCCTCCGTCGAGGGCCTACGAGCAGTACTTC	TRBV25-1	TRBJ2-7	.	few
CASSVTGGPNNEQFF	TGTGCCAGCAGTGTAACGGGAGGGCCTAACAATGAGCAGTTCTTC	TRBV6-4	TRBJ2-1	TRBD2	.
CASSAGSGRAGYNEQFF	TGTGCCAGCAGCGCCGGTAGCGGGAGGGCCGGTTACAATGAGCAGTTCTTC	TRBV7-3	TRBJ2-1	TRBD2	.
CASSTRTGRPNYGYTF	TGTGCCAGCAGCACTCGGACAGGCAGACCTAACTATGGCTACACCTTC	TRBV7-8	TRBJ1-2	TRBD1	few
CASSPDWNTEAFF	TGTGCCAGCAGCCCGGACTGGAACACTGAAGCTTTCTTT	TRBV6-5	TRBJ1-1	.	few
CAWSGVVGKARDQYF	TGTGCCTGGAGTGGGGTAGTGGGTAAGGCCAGGGACCAGTACTTC	TRBV30	TRBJ2-5	.	few
CASSWAPGDLADTQYF	TGTGCCAGCAGTTGGGCCCCAGGCGACCTCGCAGATACGCAGTATTTT	TRBV27	TRBJ2-3	.	.
CASMTSGSYNEQFF	TGTGCCAGCATGACTAGCGGGTCATACAATGAGCAGTTCTTC	TRBV6-5	TRBJ2-1	TRBD2	.
CASSFIAGRGLGPDTQYF	TGTGCCAGCAGTTTCATCGCCGGGCGAGGGTTAGGCCCCGATACGCAGTATTTT	TRBV28	TRBJ2-3	.	few
CASSLAGGAREGEQFF	TGTGCCAGCAGCTTGGCCGGGGGGGCCCGGGAAGGTGAGCAGTTCTTC	TRBV5-4	TRBJ2-1	TRBD2	.
CASSFSVGVVYEQYF	TGTGCCAGCAGCTTTTCTGTGGGAGTGGTGTACGAGCAGTACTTC	TRBV7-8	TRBJ2-7	.	few
CASSQVPESYGYTF	TGCGCCAGCAGCCAAGTCCCCGAGAGCTATGGCTACACCTTC	TRBV4-3	TRBJ1-2	.	few
CASSLVRDRLIRAKNIQYF	TGTGCCAGCAGCTTGGTCCGGGACAGGTTGATTAGGGCCAAAAACATTCAGTACTTC	TRBV13	TRBJ2-4	TRBD1	few
CASSAAGTGYNNEQFF	TGTGCCAGCAGCGCAGCCGGGACAGGGTACAACAATGAGCAGTTCTTC	TRBV9	TRBJ2-1	TRBD1	.
CAWSVRVAGSYNEQFF	TGTGCCTGGAGTGTACGGGTAGCGGGGTCCTACAATGAGCAGTTCTTC	TRBV30	TRBJ2-1	TRBD2	.
CASSTQNPGTGSGTDTQYF	TGTGCCAGCAGCACACAGAACCCCGGGACAGGGTCGGGCACAGATACGCAGTATTTT	TRBV7-9	TRBJ2-3	TRBD1	.
CASAGGGLHNEQFF	TGTGCCAGCGCTGGGGGAGGGCTCCACAATGAGCAGTTCTTC	TRBV6-4	TRBJ2-1	TRBD2	few
CASSLAQTSGSTDTQYF	TGTGCCAGCAGCTTAGCGCAAACTAGCGGGAGTACAGATACGCAGTATTTT	TRBV7-2	TRBJ2-3	TRBD2	few
CASSLTNQGVGYGYTF	TGCGCCAGCAGCTTGACGAATCAGGGGGTTGGATATGGCTACACCTTC	TRBV5-1	TRBJ1-2	TRBD1	.
CASSQDRAGVQPQHF	TGCGCCAGCAGCCAAGATAGGGCAGGGGTTCAGCCCCAGCATTTT	TRBV4-3	TRBJ1-5	.	few
CASSFRTGGLDEQYF	TGCGCCAGCAGCTTCCGGACAGGGGGGTTAGACGAGCAGTACTTC	TRBV5-1	TRBJ2-7	TRBD1	few
CASRRTLAGGDTGELFF	TGTGCCAGCAGGCGTACTCTAGCGGGAGGGGACACCGGGGAGCTGTTTTTT	TRBV28	TRBJ2-2	TRBD2	.
CASSDVLASNQPQHF	TGTGCCAGCAGTGACGTACTCGCGAGCAATCAGCCCCAGCATTTT	TRBV6-1	TRBJ1-5	.	.
CAHRRLAGGLSTDTQYF	TGTGCCCATAGGAGACTAGCGGGAGGGCTGAGCACAGATACGCAGTATTTT	TRBV30	TRBJ2-3	TRBD2	.
CASSQSESGPQHF	TGCGCCAGCAGCCAATCCGAGAGCGGGCCCCAGCATTTT	TRBV4-3	TRBJ1-5	.	few
CAWSRQGAQPQHF	TGTGCCTGGAGTCGACAGGGGGCACAGCCCCAGCATTTT	TRBV30	TRBJ1-5	TRBD1	.
CASSVLAVPDTQYF	TGTGCCAGCAGCGTTTTAGCGGTTCCAGATACGCAGTATTTT	TRBV9	TRBJ2-3	.	few
CASSAAGESVGELFF	TGCGCCAGCAGTGCAGCGGGAGAATCGGTCGGGGAGCTGTTTTTT	TRBV5-1	TRBJ2-2	TRBD2	.
CASSQSRTGLYEQYF	TGCGCCAGCAGTCAATCGAGGACAGGGCTCTACGAGCAGTACTTC	TRBV23-1	TRBJ2-7	TRBD1	few
CASSGRDSRYEQYF	TGTGCCAGCAGCGGCCGGGACTCCCGTTACGAGCAGTACTTC	TRBV9	TRBJ2-7	.	few
CASGGDYEQYF	TGTGCCAGCGGGGGCGACTACGAGCAGTACTTC	TRBV6-6	TRBJ2-7	.	.
CASGDTRSSYEQYF	TGTGCCAGTGGGGACACCCGGAGCTCCTACGAGCAGTACTTC	TRBV19	TRBJ2-7	.	few
CASNLGGQGARDEQFF	TGTGCCAGCAATCTTGGGGGGCAGGGGGCGCGCGATGAGCAGTTCTTC	TRBV28	TRBJ2-1	TRBD1	.
CASSAIAGGGEQFF	TGCGCCAGCAGTGCGATAGCGGGAGGAGGTGAGCAGTTCTTC	TRBV10-2	TRBJ2-1	TRBD2	.
CASSLSRTSIFYEQYF	TGTGCCAGCAGTCTCTCCCGGACTAGCATCTTCTACGAGCAGTACTTC	TRBV28	TRBJ2-7	TRBD2	few
CASSDVRISGANVLTF	TGTGCCAGCAGTGATGTGCGGATCTCTGGGGCCAACGTCCTGACTTTC	TRBV2	TRBJ2-6	.	.
CASSVTTSAYNEQFF	TGTGCCAGCAGCGTAACTACTAGCGCCTACAATGAGCAGTTCTTC	TRBV9	TRBJ2-1	TRBD2	few
CSTSGTGGDGYTF	TGCAGCACTTCCGGGACAGGGGGCGACGGCTACACCTTC	TRBV29-1	TRBJ1-2	TRBD1	few
CASSDTGVNYGYTF	TGTGCCAGCAGTGACACAGGGGTGAACTATGGCTACACCTTC	TRBV25-1	TRBJ1-2	TRBD1	.
CASSVRTGVGETQYF	TGTGCCAGCAGCGTAAGGACAGGGGTTGGCGAGACCCAGTACTTC	TRBV7-6	TRBJ2-5	TRBD1	few
CASSGTGIYEQYF	TGTGCCAGTAGCGGAACAGGGATCTACGAGCAGTACTTC	TRBV19	TRBJ2-7	.	.
CASRSPGTGDSYEQYF	TGTGCCAGCAGGTCCCCCGGGACAGGCGATTCCTACGAGCAGTACTTC	TRBV6-6	TRBJ2-7	TRBD1	.
CASSPGTSGRGETQYF	TGTGCCAGCAGCCCCGGGACTAGCGGGAGAGGAGAGACCCAGTACTTC	TRBV11-3	TRBJ2-5	TRBD2	.
CASSVAGTSGYEQYF	TGTGCCAGCAGCGTAGCGGGAACGAGTGGCTACGAGCAGTACTTC	TRBV9	TRBJ2-7	.	.